The rows below give T cell receptor beta chains drawn from one sample of a study of cytomegalovirus exposure and HLA in healthy donors. Using immunoSEQ multiplex PCR, the repertoire was profiled, and TCRdb retains in-frame clones only, with some absent. The profile shows roughly 100,000 clones, less than 10% of them singletons. Sequencing input: PBMCs. These receptors all come from a man aged 50 or older in good health and CMV-seropositive. The CDR3 runs from the conserved cysteine through the conserved F or W. D genes are given only for firm matches. A clone size is listed for some rows: how often the clone was seen (once, few, many), or a class if it is expanded.

d_call: TRBD1; v_call: TRBV6-1; j_call: TRBJ1-2; clone_size: NA; cdr3_nt: TGTGCCAGCAGTGCGGACAGGGGGGGGACTCTCTATGGCTACACCTTC; cdr3_aa: CASSADRGGTLYGYTF
d_call: TRBD2; v_call: TRBV4-3; j_call: TRBJ2-7; clone_size: NA; cdr3_nt: TGCGCCAGCAGCCAAGAAGTCCTAGCGGGAACCTACGAGCAGTACTTC; cdr3_aa: CASSQEVLAGTYEQYF
d_call: TRBD1; v_call: TRBV9; j_call: TRBJ2-5; clone_size: few; cdr3_nt: TGTGCCAGCAACCGACAGGGGTCAGGACAAGAGACCCAGTACTTC; cdr3_aa: CASNRQGSGQETQYF
d_call: TRBD1; v_call: TRBV28; j_call: TRBJ2-7; clone_size: few; cdr3_nt: TGTGCCAGCAGGGGACAGGGGTTCTACGAGCAGTACTTC; cdr3_aa: CASRGQGFYEQYF
d_call: NA; v_call: TRBV29-1; j_call: TRBJ2-1; clone_size: NA; cdr3_nt: TGCAGCGTTGAAGTCGACCCGGGATTCTTC; cdr3_aa: CSVEVDPGFF
d_call: NA; v_call: TRBV7-2; j_call: TRBJ2-5; clone_size: NA; cdr3_nt: TGTGCCAGCCTCCGCTCGACAGTCCAAGAGACCCAGTACTTC; cdr3_aa: CASLRSTVQETQYF
d_call: NA; v_call: TRBV11-2; j_call: TRBJ1-3; clone_size: few; cdr3_nt: TGTGCCAGCAGCTTAGGTTTATCTGGAAACACCATATATTTT; cdr3_aa: CASSLGLSGNTIYF
d_call: NA; v_call: TRBV9; j_call: TRBJ2-1; clone_size: NA; cdr3_nt: TGTGCCAGCAGCGGGCGGGGGCAGTTGGATGAGCAGTTCTTC; cdr3_aa: CASSGRGQLDEQFF
d_call: TRBD2; v_call: TRBV10-3; j_call: TRBJ2-1; clone_size: NA; cdr3_nt: TGTGCCATCAGCAGTTGGACTAGCGGGAGTTCTGAGCAGTTCTTC; cdr3_aa: CAISSWTSGSSEQFF
d_call: NA; v_call: TRBV6-6; j_call: TRBJ1-5; clone_size: few; cdr3_nt: TGTGCCAGCAGTTACCCGGGATATAGCAATCAGCCCCAGCATTTT; cdr3_aa: CASSYPGYSNQPQHF
d_call: TRBD2; v_call: TRBV5-4; j_call: TRBJ2-5; clone_size: few; cdr3_nt: TGTGCCAGCAGCTCCGAGGCCCTAGCGGGAGTGGAGACCCAGTACTTC; cdr3_aa: CASSSEALAGVETQYF
d_call: NA; v_call: TRBV19; j_call: TRBJ2-2; clone_size: many; cdr3_nt: TGTGCCACTGAGACAGTTAACACCGGGGAGCTGTTTTTT; cdr3_aa: CATETVNTGELFF
d_call: TRBD2; v_call: TRBV15; j_call: TRBJ2-7; clone_size: NA; cdr3_nt: TGTGCCACCAGCAGGGAGACTAGCGGGAAGTACGAGCAGTACTTC; cdr3_aa: CATSRETSGKYEQYF
d_call: TRBD2; v_call: TRBV7-3; j_call: TRBJ2-3; clone_size: NA; cdr3_nt: TGTGCCAGCAGCTTAGAGGCTAGCGGTAGCACAGATACGCAGTATTTT; cdr3_aa: CASSLEASGSTDTQYF
d_call: NA; v_call: TRBV7-2; j_call: TRBJ2-1; clone_size: few; cdr3_nt: TGTGCCAGCAGCCCGCTCGTGGGGCGAAATGAGCAGTTCTTC; cdr3_aa: CASSPLVGRNEQFF
d_call: TRBD1; v_call: TRBV5-6; j_call: TRBJ1-2; clone_size: NA; cdr3_nt: TGTGCCAGCAGCGTCCGGACAGGGCAGGGCTACACCTTC; cdr3_aa: CASSVRTGQGYTF
d_call: NA; v_call: TRBV6-5; j_call: TRBJ1-5; clone_size: few; cdr3_nt: TGTGCCAGCAGCCTCCTCGGGGGGCCCCAGCATTTT; cdr3_aa: CASSLLGGPQHF
d_call: NA; v_call: TRBV7-2; j_call: TRBJ1-1; clone_size: NA; cdr3_nt: TGTGCCAGCAGCTTTAGGAGGGCGGTGGACACTGAAGCTTTCTTT; cdr3_aa: CASSFRRAVDTEAFF
d_call: NA; v_call: TRBV9; j_call: TRBJ2-7; clone_size: NA; cdr3_nt: TGTGCCAGCAGCGTAGGCGGGGACTCCTACGAGCAGTACTTC; cdr3_aa: CASSVGGDSYEQYF
d_call: NA; v_call: TRBV6-5; j_call: TRBJ1-1; clone_size: NA; cdr3_nt: TGTGCCAGCAGTTACCATAACACGCGACCAGGCGAAGCTTTCTTT; cdr3_aa: CASSYHNTRPGEAFF
d_call: TRBD1; v_call: TRBV28; j_call: TRBJ1-2; clone_size: once; cdr3_nt: TGTGCCAGCAGTTTATCAGGGGGAAGGGACTATGGCTACACCTTC; cdr3_aa: CASSLSGGRDYGYTF
d_call: NA; v_call: TRBV6-1; j_call: TRBJ2-5; clone_size: few; cdr3_nt: TGTGCCAGCCTCGACTTACGGTCACAAGAGACCCAGTACTTC; cdr3_aa: CASLDLRSQETQYF
d_call: NA; v_call: TRBV7-8; j_call: TRBJ1-3; clone_size: NA; cdr3_nt: TGTGCCAGCAGCTTGGCAGACGCTAGCTCTGGAAACACCATATATTTT; cdr3_aa: CASSLADASSGNTIYF
d_call: TRBD1; v_call: TRBV6-4; j_call: TRBJ1-1; clone_size: few; cdr3_nt: TGTGCCAGCAGTCGCACAGGGGACACTGAAGCTTTCTTT; cdr3_aa: CASSRTGDTEAFF
d_call: NA; v_call: TRBV7-2; j_call: TRBJ1-1; clone_size: few; cdr3_nt: TGTGCCAGCAGCTTATGGTCAGGGGCTGAAGCTTTCTTT; cdr3_aa: CASSLWSGAEAFF
d_call: NA; v_call: TRBV30; j_call: TRBJ1-1; clone_size: few; cdr3_nt: TGTGCCTGGAGTCCCTCAGGTCGGGGGAACACTGAAGCTTTCTTT; cdr3_aa: CAWSPSGRGNTEAFF
d_call: TRBD1; v_call: TRBV18; j_call: TRBJ1-1; clone_size: few; cdr3_nt: TGTGCCAGCTCACGGGACAGATCAAACACTGAAGCTTTCTTT; cdr3_aa: CASSRDRSNTEAFF
d_call: TRBD2; v_call: TRBV7-3; j_call: TRBJ2-5; clone_size: NA; cdr3_nt: TGTGCCAGCAGCCCGGTTGGAGCGGGAGATTTGGAGACCCAGTACTTC; cdr3_aa: CASSPVGAGDLETQYF
d_call: TRBD2; v_call: TRBV19; j_call: TRBJ2-1; clone_size: NA; cdr3_nt: TGTGCCAGTAGTCCCCCTCGGAGGACTAGCGTCTCCTACAATGAGCAGTTCTTC; cdr3_aa: CASSPPRRTSVSYNEQFF
d_call: NA; v_call: TRBV6-6; j_call: TRBJ1-5; clone_size: NA; cdr3_nt: TGTGCCAGCATCGGAATAAACAGGGCTCAGCCCCAGCATTTT; cdr3_aa: CASIGINRAQPQHF
d_call: TRBD2; v_call: TRBV5-4; j_call: TRBJ2-3; clone_size: few; cdr3_nt: TGTGCCAGCGCGACGGGAGGGCGTGGCACAGATACGCAGTATTTT; cdr3_aa: CASATGGRGTDTQYF
d_call: TRBD2; v_call: TRBV5-1; j_call: TRBJ2-1; clone_size: few; cdr3_nt: TGCGCCAGCAGCGTCAACAGCGGGAGGGAAGAACGGAATGAGCAGTTCTTC; cdr3_aa: CASSVNSGREERNEQFF
d_call: NA; v_call: TRBV27; j_call: TRBJ1-2; clone_size: NA; cdr3_nt: TGTGCCAGCAGTCCCATGGCAGGGCTTAACTATGGCTACACCTTC; cdr3_aa: CASSPMAGLNYGYTF
d_call: TRBD2; v_call: TRBV19; j_call: TRBJ2-1; clone_size: many; cdr3_nt: TGTGCCAGTAGTATAGATTCGTCAGCGGGAGGTAGTGATGAGCAGTTCTTC; cdr3_aa: CASSIDSSAGGSDEQFF
d_call: TRBD1; v_call: TRBV5-8; j_call: TRBJ1-1; clone_size: few; cdr3_nt: TGTGCCAGCAACAGGGGGCTTAGGGACACTGAAGCTTTCTTT; cdr3_aa: CASNRGLRDTEAFF
d_call: TRBD1; v_call: TRBV11-2; j_call: TRBJ2-5; clone_size: few; cdr3_nt: TGTGCCAGCAGCTTCAGGGGGTTAGAGACCCAGTACTTC; cdr3_aa: CASSFRGLETQYF
d_call: NA; v_call: TRBV5-6; j_call: TRBJ2-1; clone_size: few; cdr3_nt: TGTGCCAGCAGCGAGCTAGGACTTTACTCCTACAATGAGCAGTTCTTC; cdr3_aa: CASSELGLYSYNEQFF
d_call: TRBD1; v_call: TRBV7-9; j_call: TRBJ1-4; clone_size: few; cdr3_nt: TGTGCCAGCAGCTTAAGGACAGGGGGCAGTGAAAAACTGTTTTTT; cdr3_aa: CASSLRTGGSEKLFF
d_call: TRBD1; v_call: TRBV9; j_call: TRBJ2-1; clone_size: few; cdr3_nt: TGTGCCAGCGCCCGGACAGGGGTGGTTGAAAGCTCCTACAATGAGCAGTTCTTC; cdr3_aa: CASARTGVVESSYNEQFF
d_call: NA; v_call: TRBV5-6; j_call: TRBJ1-5; clone_size: NA; cdr3_nt: TGTGCCAGCAGCTTGTACACAACCAATCAGCCCCAGCATTTT; cdr3_aa: CASSLYTTNQPQHF
d_call: NA; v_call: TRBV5-6; j_call: TRBJ2-2; clone_size: few; cdr3_nt: TGTGCCAGCAGCTTCCTAAACAGGGGAGGCACCGGGGAGCTGTTTTTT; cdr3_aa: CASSFLNRGGTGELFF
d_call: NA; v_call: TRBV19; j_call: TRBJ1-1; clone_size: NA; cdr3_nt: TGTGCCAGTGAACACAGGAACACTGAAGCTTTCTTT; cdr3_aa: CASEHRNTEAFF
d_call: NA; v_call: TRBV7-8; j_call: TRBJ1-3; clone_size: NA; cdr3_nt: TGTGCCAGCAGCTCCCGGGGGTGGGGAACCTCTGGAAACACCATATATTTT; cdr3_aa: CASSSRGWGTSGNTIYF